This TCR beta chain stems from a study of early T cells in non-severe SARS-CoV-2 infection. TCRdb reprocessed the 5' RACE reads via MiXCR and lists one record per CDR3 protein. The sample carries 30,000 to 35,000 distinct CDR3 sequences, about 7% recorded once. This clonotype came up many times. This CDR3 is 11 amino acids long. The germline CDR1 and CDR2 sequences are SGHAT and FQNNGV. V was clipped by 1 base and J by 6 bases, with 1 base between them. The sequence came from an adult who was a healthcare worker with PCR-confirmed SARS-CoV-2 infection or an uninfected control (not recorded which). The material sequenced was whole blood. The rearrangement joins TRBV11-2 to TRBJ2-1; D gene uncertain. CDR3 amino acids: CASSLANEQFF. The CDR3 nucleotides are TGTGCCAGCAGCTTAGCCAATGAGCAGTTCTTC.